These 19 T cell receptor beta chains share one sample of origin, sequenced in a study of HIV-infected patients and healthy controls. Whole blood was used without fractionation, so all unsorted peripheral T cells were included. Reverse transcription used 500 to 550 ng RNA and constant-region primers for alpha and beta. Separate chain-specific third strand synthesis with multiplexing indices produced the alpha and beta libraries. From the 5' RACE reads, TCRdb called clonotypes with MiXCR, one entry per CDR3 protein. The sample includes roughly 20,000 distinct CDR3 sequences, around a tenth of them seen just once. Sequencing input: blood. The receptors stem from an adult in good health.

The chain combines TRBV10-3 with TRBJ2-6; no reliable D call. This CDR3 spans 14 amino acids. Germline values: CDR1 ENHRY, CDR2 SYGVKD. Trimming stripped 3 bases from V and 4 bases from J, with 7 bases between. CDR3 coding DNA: TGTGCCATCAGTGAAACCGAGGGGGCCAACGTCCTGACTTTC. It is translated as CAISETEGANVLTF.

This clonotype was recorded many times. The chain uses TRBV7-2 and TRBJ2-1; TRBD2 might be the D (5 bases). The CDR3 consists of 15 residues. The V end was cut by 1 base, the J end by 2 bases, with 9 bases between. The germline CDR1 and CDR2 sequences are SGHTA and FQGNSA. The CDR3 DNA reads TGTGCCAGCAGCTTAGGCGGGCTCACCTACAATGAGCAGTTCTTC. Protein: CASSLGGLTYNEQFF.

By sample share, this clonotype is medium-sized. The gene calls are TRBV6-5 and TRBJ2-7; D unclear. The CDR3 loop spans 16 amino acids. Germline CDR1 is MNHEY and CDR2 is SVGAGI. The germline V and J ends were trimmed by 5 bases and 2 bases, with 19 bases remaining between them. The CDR3 is CASSPGDARVTYEQYF. The DNA of the CDR3 is TGTGCCAGCAGTCCAGGAGACGCTCGGGTTACCTACGAGCAGTACTTC.

At least ten counts were recorded for this clonotype. The chain links TRBV28 to TRBJ1-4, with D tentatively TRBD1 (5 bases). The CDR3 length is 15 residues. In germline, CDR1 is MDHEN, CDR2 SYDVKM. With 4 bases removed from V and 1 base from J, the gap between germline ends came to 10 bases. CDR3 sequence reads: CASSSRGETNEKLFF. The CDR3 DNA sequence: TGTGCCAGCAGTTCCCGGGGGGAAACTAATGAAAAACTGTTTTTT.

Many counts were recorded for this clonotype. The V call is TRBV7-2, the J call TRBJ2-5; possible D gene TRBD1, 7 bases. V lost 4 bases and J lost 4, with 10 bases in between. CDR3 size: 13 residues. Germline V gene data show CDR1 as SGHTA and CDR2 as FQGNSA. CDR3 nucleotide sequence: TGTGCCAGCAGCTCCCAGGGGGGAGAGACCCAGTACTTC. Amino acid sequence: CASSSQGGETQYF.

By share of the sample, this clonotype is medium-sized. The J gene is TRBJ1-6, the V gene TRBV7-2; the match to TRBD1 covers 7 bases. The CDR3 loop spans 15 amino acids. Germline CDR1 is SGHTA and CDR2 is FQGNSA. The V segment lost 5 bases and the J segment 9 bases; nucleotides outside the gene matches: 10. The CDR3 nucleotides read TGTGCCAGCAGCCTTGAGACAGGGCGGGCTTCACCCCTCCACTTT. Its protein is CASSLETGRASPLHF.

This clonotype was seen many times. The J gene is TRBJ2-6, the V gene TRBV29-1; unclear D gene. The length of the CDR3 is 16 residues. The V gene's germline CDR1 is SQVTM and CDR2 ANQGSEA. Between the trimmed V and J ends, which lost 0 bases and 3 bases, there was a span of 12 bases. The CDR3 protein is CSVEDRVFFGANVLTF. The CDR3 DNA reads as TGCAGCGTTGAAGATCGGGTGTTCTTTGGGGCCAACGTCCTGACTTTC.

The sample holds many counts of this clonotype. The chain has TRBV18 and TRBJ2-1; TRBD1 might be the D (6 bases). The CDR3 is 14 residues long. V lost 2 bases and J 5 bases, leaving 10 bases between the germline ends. Germline lookup yields CDR1 KGHSH and CDR2 LQKENI. The CDR3 coding sequence is TGTGCCAGCTCACCAATCGGACAGAACAATGAGCAGTTCTTC. Translating it yields CASSPIGQNNEQFF. Variable domain in full (rest from reference TRBV18 and TRBJ2-1): NAGVMQNPRHLVRRRGQEARLRCSPMKGHSHVYWYRQLPEEGLKFMVYLQKENIIDESGMPKERFSAEFPKEGPSILRIQQVVRGDSAAYFCASSPIGQNNEQFFGPGTRLTVL.

The sample holds many counts of this clonotype. The chain uses TRBV20-1 and TRBJ2-2; tentatively, D is TRBD2 (6 bases). The germline CDR1 and CDR2 sequences are DFQATT and SNEGSKA (reference sequence). V was clipped by 6 bases and J by 5 bases, with 19 bases between them. The CDR3 has 15 residues. CDR3 amino acids: CSATIPAGGTGELFF. The CDR3 nucleotides are TGCAGTGCAACAATCCCAGCGGGTGGGACCGGGGAGCTGTTTTTT.

This clonotype was detected many times. The V gene is TRBV3-1, the J gene TRBJ2-1, with D possibly TRBD1 on 5 matching bases. Trimming cost V 1 base and J 6 bases, with 13 bases left between them. There are 15 residues in the CDR3. Germline assignment: CDR1 LGHDT and CDR2 YNNKEL (reference sequence). CDR3 DNA sequence: TGTGCCAGCAGCCAAGGGGGCCCGTCTAGCAATGAGCAGTTCTTC. Its protein is CASSQGGPSSNEQFF.

Relative to its sample, this clonotype is medium-sized. V is TRBV5-1 and J is TRBJ2-1; TRBD2 matches 7 bases. CDR3 length: 15 amino acids. CDR1 and CDR2 (germline): SGHRS, YFSETQ. The junction had 6 bases not matched to a gene; V was cut back by 0 bases and J by 6 bases. The DNA of the CDR3 is TGCGCCAGCAGCTTGGCCGTCGCTAGCGGCAATGAGCAGTTCTTC. Protein product: CASSLAVASGNEQFF.

In this sample, this clonotype turned up many times. The genes are TRBV7-9 and TRBJ2-1; TRBD2 matches 11 bases. The CDR3 covers 15 residues. The germline gives CDR1 SEHNR, CDR2 FQNEAQ (reference sequence). V shed 4 bases and J 4 bases; nucleotides not matched to a gene: 3. The CDR3 sequence is CASSSRLAGYNEQFF. The CDR3 bases are TGTGCCAGCAGCTCAAGACTAGCGGGGTACAATGAGCAGTTCTTC.

This clonotype was detected only a few times. This chain connects TRBV29-1 to TRBJ1-1; D might be TRBD1 (5 bases). In germline, CDR1 is SQVTM, CDR2 ANQGSEA. The V gene lost 2 bases and the J gene lost 7 bases, with 11 bases spanning the gap. The CDR3 contains 12 residues. CDR3 residues: CSVERAGFEAFF. DNA of the CDR3: TGCAGCGTTGAACGGGCAGGGTTTGAAGCTTTCTTT.

This clonotype was observed many times. The gene calls are TRBV7-9 and TRBJ1-3; D remains ambiguous. Trimming stripped 2 bases from V and 1 base from J, with 18 bases between. The CDR3 is made up of 18 amino acids. The germline gives CDR1 SEHNR, CDR2 FQNEAQ (reference sequence). The CDR3, as DNA: TGTGCCAGCAGCTTAAACCCCGGGATGGCAGCATCTGGAAACACCATATATTTT. It encodes CASSLNPGMAASGNTIYF.

The chain couples TRBV27 to TRBJ2-7; D not certain. From germline, CDR1 is MNHEY and CDR2 SMNVEV (reference sequence). The V gene lost 6 bases and the J gene lost 3 bases, with 12 bases spanning the gap. CDR3 length equals 13 residues. The CDR3 DNA sequence: TGTGCCAGCAGCCCCCCGGACGGCTACGAGCAGTACTTC. Its protein is CASSPPDGYEQYF.

This clonotype is labeled medium-sized (0.01 to 0.1%). The chain combines TRBV6-2 or TRBV6-3 with TRBJ2-1, with 13 bases aligning to TRBD2. Germline values: CDR1 MNHEY, CDR2 SVGEGT. With 5 bases clipped from V and 6 bases from J, the junction kept 7 bases outside the gene matches. CDR3 length: 16 amino acids. The CDR3 bases are TGTGCCAGCAGTGATTGGGGACTAGCGGGATCCAATGAGCAGTTCTTC. Its translation is CASSDWGLAGSNEQFF.

The sample holds one count of this clonotype. This sequence joins TRBV3-1 and TRBJ1-1; tentatively, D is TRBD1 (5 bases). The length of the CDR3 is 15 residues. Germline values: CDR1 LGHDT, CDR2 YNNKEL (reference sequence). With 6 bases removed from V and 4 bases from J, the gap between germline ends came to 18 bases. DNA of the CDR3: TGTGCCAGCAGTCAGGACTCGGGGGGAGGCACTGAAGCTTTCTTT. This encodes CASSQDSGGGTEAFF.

This clonotype was observed a few times. The chain uses TRBV29-1 and TRBJ1-2, with D hard to call. Germline lookup yields CDR1 SQVTM and CDR2 ANQGSEA. V lost 1 base and J lost 12, with 12 bases in between. The CDR3 is made up of 11 amino acids. The CDR3 is CSVEVANEHTF. CDR3 coding DNA: TGCAGCGTTGAAGTTGCGAATGAACACACCTTC.

The J gene is TRBJ2-3, the V gene TRBV10-3, with TRBD2 identical over 10 bases. The length of the CDR3 is 15 residues. V shed 11 bases and J 2 bases; nucleotides not matched to a gene: 10. Germline V gene data show CDR1 as ENHRY and CDR2 as SYGVKD. Here the CDR3 reads CALGLAERLTDTQYF. DNA for the CDR3: TGTGCCCTAGGACTAGCGGAGAGACTCACAGATACGCAGTATTTT.